This TCR beta chain emerged from a study of CD8+ T cells in alopecia areata. V was clipped by 3 bases and J by 7 bases; unmatched bases: 12. There are 15 residues in the CDR3. Germline V gene sequence: CDR1 SEHNR, CDR2 FQNEAQ (reference sequence). Treatment in this sample: oral pan-JAK inhibitor, 5-10 mg twice daily. Reverse transcription of extracted RNA yielded cDNA, which provided the sequencing template. Generated by immunoSEQ multiplex PCR, the TCRdb table keeps only in-frame clones and is missing some. The table has about 210,000 clones, 35% to 45% seen once; the top ten hold about 0.48%. The sequence came from a human donor with alopecia areata. The chain links TRBV7-9 to TRBJ2-7, with 7 bases that match TRBD1. The source was CD4+ T cells sorted from blood, collected at approximately week 34, from a patient treated with tofacitinib. The CDR3 nucleotides read TGTGCCAGCAGCTTGCCACAGGGGTCAAGTCGGGAGCAGTACTTC. Amino acids: CASSLPQGSSREQYF. Based on the CDR3 plus reference TRBV7-9 and TRBJ2-7, the full variable domain is DTGVSQNPRHKITKRGQNVTFRCDPISEHNRLYWYRQTLGQGPEFLTYFQNEAQLEKSRLLSDRFSAERPKGSFSTLEIQRTEQGDSAMYLCASSLPQGSSREQYFGPGTRLTVT.